Listed here is a single T cell receptor (beta chain). Measured with immunoSEQ multiplex PCR; TCRdb has only the in-frame clones, and not every one. The data show approximately 80,000 clones, around four fifths seen once. This specimen comes from a study of lymphopenia after photon versus proton radiotherapy. The CDR3 is made up of 13 amino acids. Germline lookup yields CDR1 LGHNA and CDR2 YSLEER. V was shortened by 3 bases and J by 6 bases, with 9 bases between the two germline ends. This TCR was sampled from a man aged 55-75 years with pancreatic cancer. The chain uses TRBV4-3 and TRBJ1-3; D not certain. The sample was peripheral blood, taken from a patient treated with proton-based radiotherapy. This chain's CDR3 is CASSQTGENTIYF. DNA of the CDR3: TGCGCCAGCAGCCAGACGGGCGAAAACACCATATATTTT.